Presented here are 12 T cell receptor beta chains from one specimen sequenced in a study of cytomegalovirus exposure and HLA in healthy donors. It was with 60 Vbeta and 13 Jbeta primers that the PCR ran. The protocol was immunoSEQ multiplex PCR, while the TCRdb copy is restricted to in-frame clones and leaves out a portion. The sample has roughly 150,000 clones, around 75% seen once. Sequencing was done on a sample of PBMCs. These receptors were collected from a woman aged 18-29 years in good health and CMV-seronegative.

The rearrangement joins TRBV7-9 to TRBJ2-1, with 8 nucleotides matching TRBD1. This CDR3 is 15 amino acids long. Germline V gene data show CDR1 as SEHNR and CDR2 as FQNEAQ (reference sequence). J lost 3 bases, V lost 4 bases, and 5 bases had no gene match. The CDR3 DNA follows: TGTGCCAGCAGCTCATCGGGACAGGTCTACAATGAGCAGTTCTTC. Translation: CASSSSGQVYNEQFF.

The V call is TRBV9, the J call TRBJ2-7, with a weak D call TRBD2 (5 bases). Germline CDR1 and CDR2: SGDLS and YYNGEE. V lost 4 bases to trimming and J lost 2 bases, with 13 bases between them. The CDR3 runs 14 residues. CDR3 loop: CASSSRDQAYEQYF. The CDR3 region has the DNA TGTGCCAGCAGCTCCCGGGATCAAGCCTACGAGCAGTACTTC. The variable domain in full, completed from reference TRBV9 and TRBJ2-7, reads DSGVTQTPKHLITATGQRVTLRCSPRSGDLSVYWYQQSLDQGLQFLIQYYNGEERAKGNILERFSAQQFPDLHSELNLSSLELGDSALYFCASSSRDQAYEQYFGPGTRLTVT.

The DNA of the CDR3 is TGTGCCAGCAGCCTCTGGGGGGGAGGCCAGCCCCAGCATTTT. Translation: CASSLWGGGQPQHF. This chain joins TRBV7-2 and TRBJ1-5, with TRBD1 as a possible D gene (5 bases). With 5 bases removed from V and 7 bases from J, the gap between germline ends came to 15 bases. CDR1 and CDR2 (germline): SGHTA, FQGNSA. The CDR3 sequence is 14 residues long.

The chain carries TRBV28 and TRBJ2-7; 8 bases fit TRBD1. Germline V gene data show CDR1 as MDHEN and CDR2 as SYDVKM. Unmatched junction bases numbered 13, after V lost 5 bases and J lost 7 bases. The length of the CDR3 is 15 residues. CDR3 in DNA: TGTGCCAGCAGTCAGACGACAGGGGCCCGCCAAGAGCAGTACTTC. Amino acids: CASSQTTGARQEQYF.

The CDR3 sequence is CASTSGRGYNEQFF. CDR3 DNA sequence: TGTGCCAGCACTAGCGGGAGGGGTTACAATGAGCAGTTCTTC. The rearrangement links TRBV27 to TRBJ2-1; 12 bases line up with TRBD2. J gave up 4 bases and V 7 bases, and 2 bases lay outside the gene matches. This CDR3 has 14 amino acids. The germline gives CDR1 MNHEY, CDR2 SMNVEV (reference sequence).

The rearrangement uses TRBV19 and TRBJ2-7, with 8 bases aligning to TRBD1. Germline V lookup: CDR1 LNHDA, CDR2 SQIVND (reference sequence). The CDR3 has 14 amino acids. The J segment lost 3 bases and the V segment lost 5 bases, leaving 6 bases of the junction unmatched. Written as DNA, the CDR3 is TGTGCCAGTAGTGCCTCGGGACAGGACTACGAGCAGTACTTC. Its translation is CASSASGQDYEQYF.

The chain joins TRBV6-5 to TRBJ1-4, with 7 bases matching TRBD1. In germline, CDR1 is MNHEY, CDR2 SVGAGI. V shed 7 bases, J shed 8 bases, and the junction held 7 bases outside the gene matches. The CDR3 runs to 13 residues. The CDR3 DNA reads as TGTGCCAGCACGGTTAACAGGGGAGAAAAACTGTTTTTT. It codes for CASTVNRGEKLFF.

This clone was seen more than once but under ten times. CDR3 loop: CASRYDRDSPLHF. Here the CDR3 DNA reads TGTGCCAGCAGATATGACAGGGATTCACCCCTCCACTTT. The V gene is TRBV6-1, the J gene TRBJ1-6; 7 bases map to TRBD1. This CDR3 has 13 residues. J lost 8 bases, V lost 6 bases, and 4 bases had no gene match. In germline, CDR1 is MNHNS, CDR2 SASEGT.

The rearrangement uses TRBV7-2 and TRBJ1-4; the D is unclear. CDR1 is SGHTA, CDR2 FQGNSA, per germline. This CDR3 spans 15 amino acids. V was shortened by 5 bases and J by 3 bases, with 13 bases between the two germline ends. The CDR3 protein is CASSPAGEPNEKLFF. DNA of the CDR3: TGTGCCAGCAGCCCCGCCGGGGAGCCTAATGAAAAACTGTTTTTT.

This clone was recorded a few times. The DNA for the CDR3 is TGTGCCAGGGCCGATCATGTTCGGAACACTGAAGCTTTCTTT. It is translated as CARADHVRNTEAFF. The V gene is TRBV2, the J gene TRBJ1-1; D gene uncertain. Trimming left V 9 bases short and J 1 base short, with 15 bases between. Germline CDR1 is SNHLY and CDR2 is FYNNEI. The CDR3 contains 14 residues.

The sample holds a few counts of this clone. The chain has TRBV19 and TRBJ1-5; 10 bases are shared with TRBD1. After removal of 2 bases from V and 9 bases from J, the junction contained 10 bases not matched to a gene. Germline values: CDR1 LNHDA, CDR2 SQIVND (reference sequence). CDR3 length: 16 amino acids. The CDR3, as DNA: TGTGCCAGTAGTATAACCTCGACAGGGGGCGGGCCGCCCCAGCATTTT. Translating it yields CASSITSTGGGPPQHF. The entire variable domain, with the rest obtained from reference TRBV19 and TRBJ1-5, is as follows: DGGITQSPKYLFRKEGQNVTLSCEQNLNHDAMYWYRQDPGQGLRLIYYSQIVNDFQKGDIAEGYSVSREKKESFPLTVTSAQKNPTAFYLCASSITSTGGGPPQHFGDGTRLSIL.

This clone has only a few counts. This chain connects TRBV5-1 to TRBJ2-7, with TRBD2 identical over 13 bases. The CDR3 extends over 15 amino acids. Trimming removed 4 bases from V and 7 bases from J; junction bases left unmatched: 8. Germline V lookup: CDR1 SGHRS, CDR2 YFSETQ. CDR3 in DNA: TGCGCCAGCAGCGCCGCCGGGACTAGCGGGGAGGAGCAGTACTTC. Translated, it gives CASSAAGTSGEEQYF.